These 5 T cell receptor beta chains originate from one sample sequenced in a study of neoadjuvant nivolumab and ipilimumab in lung cancer. Assay: immunoSEQ multiplex PCR; the TCRdb copy retains only in-frame clones and omits some. Among about 29,000 clones, around 76% were seen once, and the ten largest hold approximately 18%. The sample in question was tumor tissue, obtained after neoadjuvant nivolumab, alone or with ipilimumab, at or shortly before surgery. The receptors shown here come from an adult with non-small cell lung cancer.

The chain employs TRBV11-1 and TRBJ1-6; the D gene is possibly TRBD1 (6 bases). Looked up from germline, CDR1 is SGHAT and CDR2 is FQDESV (reference sequence). The CDR3 loop spans 14 amino acids. V lost 5 bases and J 5 bases, leaving 10 bases between the germline ends. The DNA of the CDR3 is TGTGCCAGCAGCCCCAGGGGAAATAATTCACCCCTCCACTTT. Protein product: CASSPRGNNSPLHF.

The chain is built from TRBV19 and TRBJ2-1; TRBD2 matches at 7 bases. V was clipped by 4 bases and J by 7 bases; unmatched bases: 7. Germline V gives CDR1 LNHDA, CDR2 SQIVND (reference sequence). CDR3 length: 14 residues. This CDR3 is CASSRAGSWNEQFF. CDR3 nucleotide sequence: TGTGCCAGTAGTAGAGCGGGGAGCTGGAATGAGCAGTTCTTC.

V and J are TRBV11-2 and TRBJ2-7, with D possibly called TRBD1 or TRBD2 (5 bases each). V was shortened by 3 bases and J by 2 bases, with 14 bases between the two germline ends. The length of the CDR3 is 15 residues. Germline V gene lookup returns CDR1 SGHAT and CDR2 FQNNGV. The CDR3: CASSFTRDGAYEQYF. The CDR3 DNA follows: TGTGCCAGCAGCTTTACCCGGGACGGGGCCTACGAGCAGTACTTC.

This sequence joins TRBV6-6 and TRBJ2-3, with D hard to call. With 2 bases removed from V and 1 base from J, the gap between germline ends came to 7 bases. CDR1 MNHNY and CDR2 SVGAGI come from the germline V gene (reference sequence). The CDR3 length is 14 residues. This CDR3 is CASSYRHRTDTQYF. The CDR3 DNA follows: TGTGCCAGCAGTTACCGGCATCGCACAGATACGCAGTATTTT.

J is TRBJ1-2 and V is TRBV10-2; 9 bases agree with TRBD1. Germline V gene lookup returns CDR1 WSHSY and CDR2 SAAADI. Trimming cost V 7 bases and J 7 bases; bases outside gene matches: 10. The CDR3 runs 14 residues. The DNA for the CDR3 is TGCGCCAGCACGCGGGGGGACAGGGCGCTTGGCTACACCTTC. Encoded protein: CASTRGDRALGYTF.